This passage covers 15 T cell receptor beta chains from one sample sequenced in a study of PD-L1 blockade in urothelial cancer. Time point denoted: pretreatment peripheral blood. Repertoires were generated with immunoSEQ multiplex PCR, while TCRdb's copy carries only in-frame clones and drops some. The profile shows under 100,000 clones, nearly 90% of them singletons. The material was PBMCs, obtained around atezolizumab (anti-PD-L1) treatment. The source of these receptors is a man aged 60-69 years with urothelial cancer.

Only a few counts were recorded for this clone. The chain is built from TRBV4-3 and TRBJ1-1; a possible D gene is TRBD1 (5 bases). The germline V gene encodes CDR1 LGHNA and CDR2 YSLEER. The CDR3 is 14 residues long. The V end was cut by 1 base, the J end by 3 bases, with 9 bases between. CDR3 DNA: TGCGCCAGCAGCCAAGGAAGGGGCTACACTGAAGCTTTCTTT. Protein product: CASSQGRGYTEAFF.

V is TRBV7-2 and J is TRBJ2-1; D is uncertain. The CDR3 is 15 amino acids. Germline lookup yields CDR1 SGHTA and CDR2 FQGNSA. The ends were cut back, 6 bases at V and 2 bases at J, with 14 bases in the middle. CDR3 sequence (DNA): TGTGCCAGCAGTCTTGGGCCCAGCCCCTACAATGAGCAGTTCTTC. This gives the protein CASSLGPSPYNEQFF. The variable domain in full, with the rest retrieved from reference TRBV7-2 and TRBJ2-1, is GAGVSQSPSNKVTEKGKDVELRCDPISGHTALYWYRQSLGQGLEFLIYFQGNSAPDKSGLPSDRFSAERTGGSVSTLTIQRTQQEDSAVYLCASSLGPSPYNEQFFGPGTRLTVL.

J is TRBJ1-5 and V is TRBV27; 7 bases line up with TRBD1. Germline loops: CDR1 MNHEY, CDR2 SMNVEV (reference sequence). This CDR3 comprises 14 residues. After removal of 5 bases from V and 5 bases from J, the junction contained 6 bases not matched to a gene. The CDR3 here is CASSLRQGHQPQHF. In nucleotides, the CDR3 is TGTGCCAGCAGTCTTCGACAGGGCCATCAGCCCCAGCATTTT.

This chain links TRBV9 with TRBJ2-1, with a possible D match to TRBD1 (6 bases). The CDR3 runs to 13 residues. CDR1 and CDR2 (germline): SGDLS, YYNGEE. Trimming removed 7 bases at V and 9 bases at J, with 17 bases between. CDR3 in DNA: TGTGCCAGCGAATCCTCGCAGGGGACTGAGCAGTTCTTC. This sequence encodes CASESSQGTEQFF.

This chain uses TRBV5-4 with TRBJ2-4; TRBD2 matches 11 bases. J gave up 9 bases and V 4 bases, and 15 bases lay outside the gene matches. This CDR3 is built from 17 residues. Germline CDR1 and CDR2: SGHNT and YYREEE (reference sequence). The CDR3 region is CASSKAFSGGAEGIQYF. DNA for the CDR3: TGTGCCAGCAGCAAAGCCTTTAGCGGGGGGGCGGAGGGCATTCAGTACTTC.

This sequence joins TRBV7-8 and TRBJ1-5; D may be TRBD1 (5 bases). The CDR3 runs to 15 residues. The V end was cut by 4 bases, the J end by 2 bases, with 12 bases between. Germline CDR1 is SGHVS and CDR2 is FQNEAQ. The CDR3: CASSSRWGGNQPQHF. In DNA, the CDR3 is TGTGCCAGCAGCTCCCGGTGGGGGGGCAATCAGCCCCAGCATTTT. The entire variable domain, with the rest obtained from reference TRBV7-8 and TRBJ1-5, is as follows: GAGVSQSPRYKVAKRGQDVALRCDPISGHVSLFWYQQALGQGPEFLTYFQNEAQLDKSGLPSDRFFAERPEGSVSTLKIQRTQQEDSAVYLCASSSRWGGNQPQHFGDGTRLSIL.

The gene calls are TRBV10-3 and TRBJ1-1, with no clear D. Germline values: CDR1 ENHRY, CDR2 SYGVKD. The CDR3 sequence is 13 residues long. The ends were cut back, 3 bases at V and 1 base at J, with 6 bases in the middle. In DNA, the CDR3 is TGTGCCATCAGTGACAAGCAGAACACTGAAGCTTTCTTT. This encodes CAISDKQNTEAFF.

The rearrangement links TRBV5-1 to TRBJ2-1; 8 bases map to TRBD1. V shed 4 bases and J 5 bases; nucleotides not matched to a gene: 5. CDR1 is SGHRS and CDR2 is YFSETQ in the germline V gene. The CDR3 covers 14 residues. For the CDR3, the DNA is TGCGCCAGCAGCCTACAGACAGGGGACAATGAGCAGTTCTTC. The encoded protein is CASSLQTGDNEQFF. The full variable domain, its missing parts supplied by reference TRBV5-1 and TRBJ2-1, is KAGVTQTPRYLIKTRGQQVTLSCSPISGHRSVSWYQQTPGQGLQFLFEYFSETQRNKGNFPGRFSGRQFSNSRSEMNVSTLELGDSALYLCASSLQTGDNEQFFGPGTRLTVL.

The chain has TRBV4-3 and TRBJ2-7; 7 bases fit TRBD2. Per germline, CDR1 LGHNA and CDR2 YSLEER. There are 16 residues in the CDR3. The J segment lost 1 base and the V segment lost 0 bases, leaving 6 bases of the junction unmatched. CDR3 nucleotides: TGCGCCAGCAGCCAAGAACTGAAGGGAGGGTCCTACGAGCAGTACTTC. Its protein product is CASSQELKGGSYEQYF.

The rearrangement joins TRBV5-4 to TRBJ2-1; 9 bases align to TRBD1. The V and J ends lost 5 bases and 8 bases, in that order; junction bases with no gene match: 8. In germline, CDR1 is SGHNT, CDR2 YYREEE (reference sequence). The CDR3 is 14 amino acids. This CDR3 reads CASRHRDRAHEQFF. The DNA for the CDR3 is TGTGCCAGCAGGCACCGGGACAGGGCCCATGAGCAGTTCTTC.

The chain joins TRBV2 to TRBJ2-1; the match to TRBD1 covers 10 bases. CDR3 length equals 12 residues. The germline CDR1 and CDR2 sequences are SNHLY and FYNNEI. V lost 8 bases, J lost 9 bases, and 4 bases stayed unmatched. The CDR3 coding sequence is TGTGCCAGCGGGGACAGGGGAGGTGAGCAGTTCTTC. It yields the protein CASGDRGGEQFF. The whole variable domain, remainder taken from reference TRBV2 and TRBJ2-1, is EPEVTQTPSHQVTQMGQEVILRCVPISNHLYFYWYRQILGQKVEFLVSFYNNEISEKSEIFDDQFSVERPDGSNFTLKIRSTKLEDSAMYFCASGDRGGEQFFGPGTRLTVL.

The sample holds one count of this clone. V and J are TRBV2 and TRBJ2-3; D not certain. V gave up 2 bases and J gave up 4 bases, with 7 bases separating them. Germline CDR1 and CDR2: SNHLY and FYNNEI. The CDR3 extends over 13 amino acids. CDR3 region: CASSESVSDTQYF. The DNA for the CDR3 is TGTGCCAGCAGTGAATCGGTATCAGATACGCAGTATTTT.

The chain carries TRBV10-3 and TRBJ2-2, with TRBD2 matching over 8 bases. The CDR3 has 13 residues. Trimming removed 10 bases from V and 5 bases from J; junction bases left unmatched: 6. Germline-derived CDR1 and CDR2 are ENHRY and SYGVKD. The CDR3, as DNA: TGTGCCAGCGGGGGGCCAGTAACCGGGGAGCTGTTTTTT. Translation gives CASGGPVTGELFF.

The CDR3 DNA reads TGCGCCAGCAGCCAAGATTGGGCTAGCGGAGCCTACGAGCAGTACTTC. Translated, it gives CASSQDWASGAYEQYF. This chain uses TRBV4-3 with TRBJ2-7, with 7 positions matching TRBD2. The CDR3 runs 16 residues. After removal of 0 bases from V and 2 bases from J, the junction contained 7 bases not matched to a gene. The germline gives CDR1 LGHNA, CDR2 YSLEER.

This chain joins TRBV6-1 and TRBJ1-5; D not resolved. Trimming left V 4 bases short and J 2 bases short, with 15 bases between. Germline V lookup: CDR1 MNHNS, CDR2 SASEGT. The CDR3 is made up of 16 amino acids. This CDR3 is CASSARVPGGNQPQHF. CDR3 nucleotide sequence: TGTGCCAGCAGTGCCCGGGTCCCCGGCGGCAATCAGCCCCAGCATTTT.